This T cell receptor beta chain was sequenced for a study of blood T cell repertoires in COVID-19. Study at large: Sites across the United States, Italy and Spain contributed samples from acute and convalescent COVID-19.

CDR1 and CDR2 from the germline V gene are SGHTS and YDEGEE. The V gene lost 4 bases and the J gene lost 13 bases, with 16 bases spanning the gap. This CDR3 is 12 amino acids long. The method was immunoSEQ multiplex PCR; TCRdb's version includes in-frame clones alone and lacks a portion of them. The table has more than 150,000 clones, roughly 82% seen once. This TCR was recovered from a man aged 35 to 55 who had recovered from COVID-19. Sequenced sample: PBMCs or T cells enriched from blood (not recorded which). The gene calls are TRBV5-8 and TRBJ2-3; maybe TRBD2 (5 bases). CDR3 amino acids: CASSVAGRVEYF. Written as DNA, the CDR3 is TGTGCCAGCAGCGTCGCGGGTAGGGTAGAGTATTTT.